Following are 16 T cell receptor delta chains from one sample sequenced in a study of gamma-delta chains in newborns, infants, children. TCRdb reran clone calling via CATT on the reads. The table records 14,000 to 15,000 delta-chain clones, approximately 7% of them present only once. Sequenced: blood. These receptors originate from a child who was a newborn, infant or young child, either healthy, febrile or measles-vaccinated (not recorded which).

This clone was seen a few times. A read error may be the cause here, since a much bigger clone is one base away. The same CDR3 is also encoded by other DNA sequences in this sample. J is TRDJ3 and V is TRDV2; 7 bases fit TRDD3. The germline V gene has CDR1 GEAIGNYY and CDR2 EKD. There are 20 residues in the CDR3. The CDR3 is CACDTVGAGGLSWDTRQMFF. CDR3 bases: TGTGCCTGCGACACCGTAGGGGCTGGGGGCCTCTCCTGGGACACCCGACAGATGTTTTTC.

This clone is medium-sized (0.01 to 0.1%). The V and J genes are TRDV2 and TRDJ3; 13 nucleotides match TRDD3. The V gene end was trimmed by 3 bases and the J gene end by 0 bases; junction bases not matched to a gene: 4. The CDR3 totals 19 residues. The V gene's germline CDR1 is GEAIGNYY and CDR2 EKD. The chain's CDR3 is CACDPLGDTRSWDTRQMFF. The CDR3, as DNA: TGTGCCTGTGACCCACTGGGGGATACGCGCTCCTGGGACACCCGACAGATGTTTTTC.

Turning to this clone: The sample holds other DNA sequences that translate to the same CDR3. The CDR3 protein is CACDTGIRTDKLIF. CDR3 in DNA: TGTGCCTGTGACACGGGGATACGAACCGATAAACTCATCTTT. The chain combines TRDV2 with TRDJ1, with 9 bases matching TRDD3. J lost 2 bases, V lost 1 base, and 1 base had no gene match. The germline gives CDR1 GEAIGNYY, CDR2 EKD. CDR3 length: 14 amino acids.

This clone was seen more than once but under ten times. Possible read error: a much larger clone is one base away. At the DNA level, this CDR3 is encoded by other sequences in the same sample as well. The rearrangement links TRDV2 to TRDJ1, with TRDD3 matching over 10 bases. There are 17 residues in the CDR3. Per the germline V gene, CDR1 is GEAIGNYY and CDR2 is EKD. CDR3 sequence: CACDTWGIQGYTDKLIF. In nucleotides, the CDR3 is TGTGCCTGTGACACCTGGGGGATACAGGGGTACACCGATAAACTCATCTTC.

This clone was recorded a few times. The chain is built from TRDV2 and TRDJ3; possible D gene TRDD3, 5 bases. This CDR3 has 19 amino acids. With 2 bases removed from V and 1 base from J, the gap between germline ends came to 17 bases. Looked up from germline, CDR1 is GEAIGNYY and CDR2 is EKD. DNA for the CDR3: TGTGCCTGTGACAGACGGGGACCCCTAGAGTCCTGGGACACCCGACAGATGTTTTTC. As protein: CACDRRGPLESWDTRQMFF.

Note on this clone: Given a much more abundant clone one base away, this may be a read error. The CDR3, as DNA: TGTGCCTGTGACACCTGGGGGATACGGATCTCCTGGGACACCCGACAGATGTTTTTC. It specifies CACDTWGIRISWDTRQMFF. V and J are TRDV2 and TRDJ3; 11 bases align to TRDD3. With V trimmed by 0 bases and J by 0 bases, 3 bases remained unmatched. Germline lookup yields CDR1 GEAIGNYY and CDR2 EKD. The CDR3 consists of 19 residues.

This chain links TRDV2 with TRDJ3; 10 nucleotides agree with TRDD3. The CDR3 loop spans 19 amino acids. Trimming at V came to 0 bases and at J to 2 bases, leaving 6 bases not matched to a gene. Germline CDR1 and CDR2: GEAIGNYY and EKD. CDR3: CACDTVLGDKTWDTRQMFF. CDR3 sequence (DNA): TGTGCCTGTGACACCGTTCTGGGGGATAAGACCTGGGACACCCGACAGATGTTTTTC.

This clone has only a few counts. The V gene is TRDV2, the J gene TRDJ3; 9 bases match TRDD3. V gave up 0 bases and J gave up 3 bases; unmatched junction bases: 2. This CDR3 is 17 amino acids long. The germline gives CDR1 GEAIGNYY, CDR2 EKD. CDR3 sequence reads: CACDTGDTRWDTRQMFF. CDR3 nucleotide sequence: TGTGCCTGTGACACCGGGGATACGCGCTGGGACACCCGACAGATGTTTTTC.

The rearrangement links TRDV2 to TRDJ2; 11 bases agree with TRDD3. Germline assignment: CDR1 GEAIGNYY and CDR2 EKD. The CDR3 is made up of 13 amino acids. Trimming removed 2 bases from V and 9 bases from J; junction bases left unmatched: 1. In DNA, the CDR3 is TGTGCCTGTGACATACTGGGGGATACACAACTCTTCTTT. It codes for CACDILGDTQLFF.

The sample holds a few counts of this clone. The DNA of the CDR3 is TGTGCCTGTGACACCGTATCATACCCCTCCTGGGACACCCGACAGATGTTTTTC. Translating gives CACDTVSYPSWDTRQMFF. The chain couples TRDV2 to TRDJ3, with D hard to call. This CDR3 spans 18 amino acids. V was pared by 0 bases and J by 0 bases, with 11 bases between. Germline V CDR1 and CDR2: GEAIGNYY, EKD.

This clone was counted between two and nine times. The chain is built from TRDV2 and TRDJ3; TRDD3 agrees at 8 bases. The CDR3 has 19 residues. J lost 0 bases, V lost 3 bases, and 9 bases had no gene match. The germline V gene encodes CDR1 GEAIGNYY and CDR2 EKD. The CDR3 DNA follows: TGTGCCTGTGACTCCCTACTGGGGGGCCGCTCCTGGGACACCCGACAGATGTTTTTC. Translating it yields CACDSLLGGRSWDTRQMFF.

This clone was detected ten times or more. This may stem from a read error, because a much larger clone lies one nucleotide away. The V gene is TRDV2, the J gene TRDJ2; 9 bases are a match to TRDD3. V lost 5 bases to trimming and J lost 0 bases; unmatched junction nucleotides: 6. The CDR3 spans 16 residues. The germline CDR1 and CDR2 sequences are GEAIGNYY and EKD. The CDR3 bases are TGTGCCTGTGGCGTACTGGGGGAAGCTTTGACAGCACAACTCTTCTTT. The encoded protein is CACGVLGEALTAQLFF.

As for this clone: A much larger clone is a single base away; this may be a read error. Other DNA sequences in this sample translate to the same CDR3. The J gene is TRDJ3, the V gene TRDV2, with 7 bases identical to TRDD3. The CDR3 is made up of 20 amino acids. V dropped 0 bases and J dropped 0; count of bases not matched to a gene: 10. In germline, CDR1 is GEAIGNYY, CDR2 EKD. The CDR3, as DNA: TGTGCCTGTGACACCGCGGGGACTGGGGTATACTCCTGGGACACCCGACAGATGTTTTTC. Residues: CACDTAGTGVYSWDTRQMFF.

The table lists this clone with a few counts. Other DNA variants within this sample encode the same CDR3. CDR3 in amino acids: CACDTVLGDASSWDTRQMFF. Written as DNA, the CDR3 is TGTGCCTGTGACACCGTACTGGGGGATGCAAGCTCCTGGGACACCCGACAGATGTTTTTC. The J gene is TRDJ3, the V gene TRDV2, with 10 bases aligning to TRDD3. Germline lookup yields CDR1 GEAIGNYY and CDR2 EKD. V lost 0 bases and J lost 0; bases outside the gene matches: 7. The CDR3 is made up of 20 amino acids.

This chain uses TRDV2 with TRDJ1; 13 bases are shared with TRDD3. Germline CDR1 and CDR2: GEAIGNYY and EKD. V was clipped by 2 bases and J by 0 bases; unmatched bases: 5. The CDR3 runs 17 residues. The CDR3 sequence: CACDILLGDTYTDKLIF. In nucleotides, the CDR3 is TGTGCCTGTGACATCTTACTGGGGGATACGTACACCGATAAACTCATCTTT.

This clone was detected only a few times. The junction departs from germline at one end; a sequencing error may be responsible. DNA of the CDR3: TGTGCCTGTGACGTACTGGGGGCCGACTCCTGGGGCACCCGACAGATGTTTTTC. Residues: CACDVLGADSWGTRQMFF. The chain employs TRDV2 and TRDJ3; 8 nucleotides align to TRDD3. CDR3 size: 18 residues. Germline V lookup: CDR1 GEAIGNYY, CDR2 EKD.